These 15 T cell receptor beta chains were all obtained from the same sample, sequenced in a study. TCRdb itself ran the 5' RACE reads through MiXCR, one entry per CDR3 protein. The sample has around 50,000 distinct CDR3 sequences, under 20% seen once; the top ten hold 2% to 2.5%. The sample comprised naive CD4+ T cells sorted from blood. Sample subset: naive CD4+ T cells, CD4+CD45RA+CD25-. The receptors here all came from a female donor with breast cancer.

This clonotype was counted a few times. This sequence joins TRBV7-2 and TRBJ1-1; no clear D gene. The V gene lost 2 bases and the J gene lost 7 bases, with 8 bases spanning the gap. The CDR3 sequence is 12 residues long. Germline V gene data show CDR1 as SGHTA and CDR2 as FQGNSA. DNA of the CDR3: TGTGCCAGCAGCTTAAGTTTCAGTGAAGCTTTCTTT. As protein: CASSLSFSEAFF.

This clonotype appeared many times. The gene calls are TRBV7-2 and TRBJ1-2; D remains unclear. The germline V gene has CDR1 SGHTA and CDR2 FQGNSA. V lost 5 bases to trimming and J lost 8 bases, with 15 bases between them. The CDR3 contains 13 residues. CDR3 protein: CASSLPGFGGYTF. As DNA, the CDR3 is TGTGCCAGCAGCCTTCCGGGCTTCGGGGGCTACACCTTC. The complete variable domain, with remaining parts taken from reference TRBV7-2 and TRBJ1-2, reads GAGVSQSPSNKVTEKGKDVELRCDPISGHTALYWYRQSLGQGLEFLIYFQGNSAPDKSGLPSDRFSAERTGGSVSTLTIQRTQQEDSAVYLCASSLPGFGGYTFGSGTRLTVV.

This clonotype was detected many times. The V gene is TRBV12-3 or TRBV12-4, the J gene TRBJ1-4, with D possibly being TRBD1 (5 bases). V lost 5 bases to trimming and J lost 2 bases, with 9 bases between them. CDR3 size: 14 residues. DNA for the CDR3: TGTGCCAGCAGTCTTGCAGGGACTAATGAAAAACTGTTTTTT. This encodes CASSLAGTNEKLFF.

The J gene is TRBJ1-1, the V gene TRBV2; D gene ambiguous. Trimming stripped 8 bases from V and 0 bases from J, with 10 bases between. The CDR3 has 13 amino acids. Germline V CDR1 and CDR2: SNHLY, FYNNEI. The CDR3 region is CASSTLMNTEAFF. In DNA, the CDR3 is TGTGCCAGCTCGACATTGATGAACACTGAAGCTTTCTTT.

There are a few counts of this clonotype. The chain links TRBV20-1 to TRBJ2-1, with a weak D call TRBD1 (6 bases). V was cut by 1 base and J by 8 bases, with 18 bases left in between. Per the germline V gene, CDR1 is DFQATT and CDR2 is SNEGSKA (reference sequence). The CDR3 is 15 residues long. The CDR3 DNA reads TGCAGTGCTAGAGCCTTCTTCGGACAGCTCGATGAGCAGTTCTTC. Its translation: CSARAFFGQLDEQFF.

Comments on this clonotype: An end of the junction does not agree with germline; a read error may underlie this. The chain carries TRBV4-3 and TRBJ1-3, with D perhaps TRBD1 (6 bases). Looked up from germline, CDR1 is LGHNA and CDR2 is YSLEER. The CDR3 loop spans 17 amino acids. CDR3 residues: CASGQDRGLYSGNTIYF. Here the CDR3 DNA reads TGCGCCAGCGGCCAAGATCGGGGGCTTTACTCTGGAAACACCATATATTTT.

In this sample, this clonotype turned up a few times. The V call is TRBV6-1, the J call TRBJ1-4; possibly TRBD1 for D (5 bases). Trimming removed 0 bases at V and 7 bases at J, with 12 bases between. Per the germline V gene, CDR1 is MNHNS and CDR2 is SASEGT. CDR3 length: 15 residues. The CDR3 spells CASSEAWGGAEKLFF. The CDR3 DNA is TGTGCCAGCAGTGAAGCGTGGGGTGGGGCTGAAAAACTGTTTTTT.

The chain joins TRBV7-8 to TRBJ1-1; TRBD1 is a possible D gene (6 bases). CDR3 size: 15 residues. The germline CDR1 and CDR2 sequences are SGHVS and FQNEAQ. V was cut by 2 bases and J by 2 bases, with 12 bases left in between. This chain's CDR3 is CASSLTPGENTEAFF. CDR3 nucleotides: TGTGCCAGCAGCTTAACTCCAGGGGAAAACACTGAAGCTTTCTTT.

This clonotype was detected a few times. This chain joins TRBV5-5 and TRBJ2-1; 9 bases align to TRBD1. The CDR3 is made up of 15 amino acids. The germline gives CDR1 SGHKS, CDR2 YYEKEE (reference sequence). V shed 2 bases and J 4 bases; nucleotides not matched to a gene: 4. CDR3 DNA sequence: TGTGCCAGCAGCTTACAGGGGGCGGGTTACAATGAGCAGTTCTTC. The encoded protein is CASSLQGAGYNEQFF.

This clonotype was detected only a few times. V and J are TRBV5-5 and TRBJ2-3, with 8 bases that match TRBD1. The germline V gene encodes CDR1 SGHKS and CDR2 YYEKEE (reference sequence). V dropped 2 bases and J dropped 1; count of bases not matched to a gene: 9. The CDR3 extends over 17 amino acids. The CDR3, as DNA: TGTGCCAGCAGCTTATTAGGAGGGACAGGTCGCACAGATACGCAGTATTTT. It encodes CASSLLGGTGRTDTQYF. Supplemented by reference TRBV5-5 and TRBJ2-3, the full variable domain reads DAGVTQSPTHLIKTRGQQVTLRCSPISGHKSVSWYQQVLGQGPQFIFQYYEKEERGRGNFPDRFSARQFPNYSSELNVNALLLGDSALYLCASSLLGGTGRTDTQYFGPGTRLTVL.

CDR3 DNA sequence: TGCGCCAGCAGCCCAGGGGACGCCGTTGGGGCTTTCTTT. Amino acids: CASSPGDAVGAFF. This chain connects TRBV5-1 to TRBJ1-1; TRBD1 is a possible D gene (6 bases). The CDR3 covers 13 residues. Germline V gene lookup returns CDR1 SGHRS and CDR2 YFSETQ. The ends were cut back, 4 bases at V and 11 bases at J, with 18 bases in the middle.

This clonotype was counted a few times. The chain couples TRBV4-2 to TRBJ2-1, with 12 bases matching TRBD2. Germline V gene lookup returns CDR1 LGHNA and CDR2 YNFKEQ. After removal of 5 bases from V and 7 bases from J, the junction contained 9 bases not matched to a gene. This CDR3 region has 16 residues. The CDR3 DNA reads TGTGCCAGCAGCTCCCTGACTAGCGGGAGAACGAATGAGCAGTTCTTC. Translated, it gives CASSSLTSGRTNEQFF.

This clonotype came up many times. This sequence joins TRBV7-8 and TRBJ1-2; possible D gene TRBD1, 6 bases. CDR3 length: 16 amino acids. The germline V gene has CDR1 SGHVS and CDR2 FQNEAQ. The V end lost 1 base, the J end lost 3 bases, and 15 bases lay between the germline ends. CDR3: CASSLDARGGDYGYTF. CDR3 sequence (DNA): TGTGCCAGCAGCTTAGATGCCAGGGGTGGTGACTATGGCTACACCTTC.

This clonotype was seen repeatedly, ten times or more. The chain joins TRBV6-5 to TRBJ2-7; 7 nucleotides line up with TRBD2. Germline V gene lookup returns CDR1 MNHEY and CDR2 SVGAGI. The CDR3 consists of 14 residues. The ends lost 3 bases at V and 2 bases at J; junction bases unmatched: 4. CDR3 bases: TGTGCCAGCAGTTATAAGCGGGGACCCTACGAGCAGTACTTC. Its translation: CASSYKRGPYEQYF.

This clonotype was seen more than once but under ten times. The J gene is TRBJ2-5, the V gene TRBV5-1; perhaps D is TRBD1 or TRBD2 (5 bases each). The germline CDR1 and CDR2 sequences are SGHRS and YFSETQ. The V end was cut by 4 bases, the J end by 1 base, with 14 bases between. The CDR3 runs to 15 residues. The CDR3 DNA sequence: TGCGCCAGCAGCAGGATGGGGACGGTCCAAGAGACCCAGTACTTC. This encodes CASSRMGTVQETQYF.